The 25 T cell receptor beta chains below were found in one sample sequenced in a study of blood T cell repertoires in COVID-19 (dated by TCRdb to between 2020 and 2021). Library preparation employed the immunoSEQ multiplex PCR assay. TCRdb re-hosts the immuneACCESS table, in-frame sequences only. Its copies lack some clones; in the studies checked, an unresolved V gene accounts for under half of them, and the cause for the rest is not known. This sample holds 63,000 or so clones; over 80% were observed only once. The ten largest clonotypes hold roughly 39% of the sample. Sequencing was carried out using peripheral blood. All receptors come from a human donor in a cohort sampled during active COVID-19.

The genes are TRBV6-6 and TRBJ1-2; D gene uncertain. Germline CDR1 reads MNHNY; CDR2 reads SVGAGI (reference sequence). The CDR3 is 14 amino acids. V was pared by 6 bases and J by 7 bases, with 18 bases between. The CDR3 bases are TGTGCCAGCAGCCTCGGCCCCGGCGGCGGTGGCTACACCTTC. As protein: CASSLGPGGGGYTF.

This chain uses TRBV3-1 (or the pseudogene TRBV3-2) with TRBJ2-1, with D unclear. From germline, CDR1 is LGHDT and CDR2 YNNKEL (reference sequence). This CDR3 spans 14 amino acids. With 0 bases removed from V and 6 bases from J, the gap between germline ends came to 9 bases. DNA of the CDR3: TGTGCCAGCAGCCAAGAAATGGTTAGCAATGAGCAGTTCTTC. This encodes CASSQEMVSNEQFF.

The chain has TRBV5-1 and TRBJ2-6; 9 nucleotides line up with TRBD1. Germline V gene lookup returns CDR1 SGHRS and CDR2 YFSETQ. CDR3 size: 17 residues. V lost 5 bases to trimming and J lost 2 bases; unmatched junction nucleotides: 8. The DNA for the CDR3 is TGCGCCAGCAGTCAACCAAGGACAGGGGCTGGGGCCAACGTCCTGACTTTC. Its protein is CASSQPRTGAGANVLTF.

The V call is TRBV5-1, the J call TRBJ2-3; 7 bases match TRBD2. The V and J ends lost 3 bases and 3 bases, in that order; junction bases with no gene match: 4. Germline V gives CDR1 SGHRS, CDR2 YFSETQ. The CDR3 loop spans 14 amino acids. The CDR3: CASSWGGRTDTQYF. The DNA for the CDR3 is TGCGCCAGCAGCTGGGGGGGTCGGACAGATACGCAGTATTTT.

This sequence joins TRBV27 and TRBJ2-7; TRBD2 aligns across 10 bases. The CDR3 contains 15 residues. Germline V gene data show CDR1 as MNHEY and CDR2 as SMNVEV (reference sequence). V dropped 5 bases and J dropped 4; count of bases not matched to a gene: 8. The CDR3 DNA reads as TGTGCCAGCAGTCTAGTAGCGGGGGGAGTATACGAGCAGTACTTC. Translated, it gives CASSLVAGGVYEQYF.

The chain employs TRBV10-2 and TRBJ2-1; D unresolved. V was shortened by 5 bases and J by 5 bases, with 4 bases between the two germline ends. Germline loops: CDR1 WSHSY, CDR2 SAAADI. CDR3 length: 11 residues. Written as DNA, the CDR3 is TGCGCCAGCAGTTATAACAATGAGCAGTTCTTC. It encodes CASSYNNEQFF.

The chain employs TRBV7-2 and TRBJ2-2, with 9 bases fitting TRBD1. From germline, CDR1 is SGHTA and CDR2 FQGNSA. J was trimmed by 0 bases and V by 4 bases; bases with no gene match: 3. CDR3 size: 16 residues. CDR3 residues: CASSWTGDPNTGELFF. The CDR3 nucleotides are TGTGCCAGCAGCTGGACAGGGGACCCGAACACCGGGGAGCTGTTTTTT.

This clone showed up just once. In DNA form, the CDR3 reads TGTGCCAGCAGCCGTACAGAGGGCACTGAAGCTTTCTTT. It yields the protein CASSRTEGTEAFF. The chain has TRBV14 and TRBJ1-1; D unresolved. V lost 4 bases and J 4 bases, leaving 10 bases between the germline ends. Germline V gene data show CDR1 as SGHDN and CDR2 as FVKESK. The CDR3 covers 13 residues. Looking up the rest from reference TRBV14 and TRBJ1-1 gives the full variable domain: EAGVTQFPSHSVIEKGQTVTLRCDPISGHDNLYWYRRVMGKEIKFLLHFVKESKQDESGMPNNRFLAERTGGTYSTLKVQPAELEDSGVYFCASSRTEGTEAFFGQGTRLTVV.

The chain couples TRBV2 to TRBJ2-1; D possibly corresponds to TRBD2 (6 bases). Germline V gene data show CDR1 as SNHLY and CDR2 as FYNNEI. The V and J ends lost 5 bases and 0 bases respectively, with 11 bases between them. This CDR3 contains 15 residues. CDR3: CASSRDGSSYNEQFF. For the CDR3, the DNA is TGTGCCAGCAGTAGGGACGGGAGCTCCTACAATGAGCAGTTCTTC.

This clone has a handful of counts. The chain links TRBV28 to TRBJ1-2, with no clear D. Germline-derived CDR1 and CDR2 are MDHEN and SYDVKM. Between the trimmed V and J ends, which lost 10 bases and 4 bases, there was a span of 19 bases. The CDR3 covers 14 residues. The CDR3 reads CAIDDGRRFYGYTF. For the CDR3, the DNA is TGTGCCATCGACGACGGCAGGCGATTCTATGGCTACACCTTC.

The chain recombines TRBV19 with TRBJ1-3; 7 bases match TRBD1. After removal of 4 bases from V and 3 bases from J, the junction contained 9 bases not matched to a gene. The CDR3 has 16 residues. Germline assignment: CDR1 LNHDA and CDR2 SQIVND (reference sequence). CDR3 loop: CASSTQGPGFGNTIYF. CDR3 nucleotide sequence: TGTGCCAGTAGTACACAGGGGCCAGGGTTTGGAAACACCATATATTTT.

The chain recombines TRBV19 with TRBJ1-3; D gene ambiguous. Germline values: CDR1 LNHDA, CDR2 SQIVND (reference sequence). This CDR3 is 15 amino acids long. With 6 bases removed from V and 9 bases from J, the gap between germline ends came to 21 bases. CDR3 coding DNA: TGTGCCAGTAGCCCAGGCCGCGCCGGGGTGGGCACCATATATTTT. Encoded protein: CASSPGRAGVGTIYF.

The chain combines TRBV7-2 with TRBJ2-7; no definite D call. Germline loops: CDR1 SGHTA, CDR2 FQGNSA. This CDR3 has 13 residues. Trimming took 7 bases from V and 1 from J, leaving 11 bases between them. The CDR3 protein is CASNAFGSYEQYF. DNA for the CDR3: TGTGCCAGCAACGCTTTCGGGTCCTACGAGCAGTACTTC.

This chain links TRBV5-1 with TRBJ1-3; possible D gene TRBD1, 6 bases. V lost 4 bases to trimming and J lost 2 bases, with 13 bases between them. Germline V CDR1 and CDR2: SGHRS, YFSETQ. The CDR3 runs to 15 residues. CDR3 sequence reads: CASSLAGATGNTIYF. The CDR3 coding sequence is TGCGCCAGCAGCCTAGCGGGGGCCACTGGAAACACCATATATTTT.

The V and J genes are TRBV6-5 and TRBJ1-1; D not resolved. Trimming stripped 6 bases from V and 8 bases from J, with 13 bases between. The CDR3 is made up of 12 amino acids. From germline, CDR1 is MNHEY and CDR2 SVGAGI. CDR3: CASSTAGREAFF. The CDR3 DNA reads TGTGCCAGCAGCACCGCGGGCAGGGAAGCTTTCTTT.

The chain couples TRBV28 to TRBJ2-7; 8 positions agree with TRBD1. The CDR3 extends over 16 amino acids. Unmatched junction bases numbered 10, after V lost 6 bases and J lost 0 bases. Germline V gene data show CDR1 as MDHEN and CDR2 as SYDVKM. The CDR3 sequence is CASSSPGTGSSYEQYF. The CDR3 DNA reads TGTGCCAGCAGCTCACCCGGGACAGGATCCTCCTACGAGCAGTACTTC.

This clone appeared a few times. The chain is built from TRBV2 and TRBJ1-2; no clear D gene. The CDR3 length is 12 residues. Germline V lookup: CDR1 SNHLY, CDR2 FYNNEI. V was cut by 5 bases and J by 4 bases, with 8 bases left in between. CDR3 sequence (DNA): TGTGCCAGCAGTCGAGCCGCCTATGGCTACACCTTC. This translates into CASSRAAYGYTF. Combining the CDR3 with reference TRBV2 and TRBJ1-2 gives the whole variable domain EPEVTQTPSHQVTQMGQEVILRCVPISNHLYFYWYRQILGQKVEFLVSFYNNEISEKSEIFDDQFSVERPDGSNFTLKIRSTKLEDSAMYFCASSRAAYGYTFGSGTRLTVV.

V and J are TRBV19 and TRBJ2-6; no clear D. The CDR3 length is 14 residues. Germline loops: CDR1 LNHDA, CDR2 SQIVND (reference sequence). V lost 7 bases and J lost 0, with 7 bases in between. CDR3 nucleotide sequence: TGTGCCAGTACCCTCGTCTCTGGGGCCAACGTCCTGACTTTC. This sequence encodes CASTLVSGANVLTF.

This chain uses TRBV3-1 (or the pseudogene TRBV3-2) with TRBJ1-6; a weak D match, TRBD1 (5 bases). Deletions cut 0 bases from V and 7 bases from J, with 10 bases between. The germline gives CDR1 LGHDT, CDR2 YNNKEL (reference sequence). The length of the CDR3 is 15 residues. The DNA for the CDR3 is TGTGCCAGCAGCCAAGATCGGCGGGGGAATTCACCCCTCCACTTT. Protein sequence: CASSQDRRGNSPLHF.

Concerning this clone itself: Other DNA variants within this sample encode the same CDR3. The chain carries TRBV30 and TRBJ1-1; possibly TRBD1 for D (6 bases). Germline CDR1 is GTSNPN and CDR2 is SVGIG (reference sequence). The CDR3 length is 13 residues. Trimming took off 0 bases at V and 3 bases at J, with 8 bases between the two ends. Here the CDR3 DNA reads TGTGCCTGGAGTGTCAGGGGCGACACTGAAGCTTTCTTT. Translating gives CAWSVRGDTEAFF.

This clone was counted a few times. In nucleotides, the CDR3 is TGTGCCAGCAGTTTATATGACTTTTATCAGCCCCAGCATTTT. Its translation is CASSLYDFYQPQHF. V gene TRBV28 combines with J gene TRBJ1-5; no reliable D call. Germline CDR1 and CDR2: MDHEN and SYDVKM. CDR3 length: 14 residues. Trimming pared 1 base from V and 5 bases from J, leaving 9 bases between.

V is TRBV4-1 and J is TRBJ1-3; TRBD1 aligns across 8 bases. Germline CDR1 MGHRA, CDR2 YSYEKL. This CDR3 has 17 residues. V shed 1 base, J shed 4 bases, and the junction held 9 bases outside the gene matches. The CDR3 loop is CASSQGRQGARGNTIYF. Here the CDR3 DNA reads TGCGCCAGCAGCCAAGGGAGGCAGGGGGCCAGGGGAAACACCATATATTTT.

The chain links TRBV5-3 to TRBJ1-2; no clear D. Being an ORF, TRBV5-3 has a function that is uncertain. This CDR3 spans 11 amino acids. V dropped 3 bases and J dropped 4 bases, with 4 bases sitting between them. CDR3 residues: CARSSFYGYTF. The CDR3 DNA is TGTGCCAGAAGCTCATTCTATGGCTACACCTTC.

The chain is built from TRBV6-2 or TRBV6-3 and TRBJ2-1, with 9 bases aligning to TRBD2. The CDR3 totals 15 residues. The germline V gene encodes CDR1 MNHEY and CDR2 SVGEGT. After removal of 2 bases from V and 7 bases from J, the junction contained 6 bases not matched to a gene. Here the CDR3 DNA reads TGTGCCAGCAGTTACGGAGCGGGGGGCTGGAATGAGCAGTTCTTC. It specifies CASSYGAGGWNEQFF.

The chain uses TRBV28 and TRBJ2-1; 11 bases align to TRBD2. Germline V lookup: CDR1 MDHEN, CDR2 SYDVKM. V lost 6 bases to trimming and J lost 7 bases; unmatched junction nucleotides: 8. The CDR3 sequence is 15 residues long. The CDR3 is CASRMLAGGLNEQFF. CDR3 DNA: TGTGCCAGCAGGATGCTAGCGGGGGGATTGAATGAGCAGTTCTTC. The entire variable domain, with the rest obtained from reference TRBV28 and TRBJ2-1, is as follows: DVKVTQSSRYLVKRTGEKVFLECVQDMDHENMFWYRQDPGLGLRLIYFSYDVKMKEKGDIPEGYSVSREKKERFSLILESASTNQTSMYLCASRMLAGGLNEQFFGPGTRLTVL.